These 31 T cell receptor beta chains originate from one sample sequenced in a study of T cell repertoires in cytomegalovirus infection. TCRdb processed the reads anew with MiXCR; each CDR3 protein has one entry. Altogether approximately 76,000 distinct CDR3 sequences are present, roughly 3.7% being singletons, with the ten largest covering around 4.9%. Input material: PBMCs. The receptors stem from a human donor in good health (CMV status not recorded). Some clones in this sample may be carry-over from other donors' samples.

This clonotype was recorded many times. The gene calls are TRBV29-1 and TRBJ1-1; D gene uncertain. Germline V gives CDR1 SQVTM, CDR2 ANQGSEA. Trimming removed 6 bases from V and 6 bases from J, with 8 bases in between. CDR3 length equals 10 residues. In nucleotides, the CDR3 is TGCAGCGTAGCATACCCTGAAGCTTTCTTT. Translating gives CSVAYPEAFF. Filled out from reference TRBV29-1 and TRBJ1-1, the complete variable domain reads SAVISQKPSRDICQRGTSLTIQCQVDSQVTMMFWYRQQPGQSLTLIATANQGSEATYESGFVIDKFPISRPNLTFSTLTVSNMSPEDSSIYLCSVAYPEAFFGQGTRLTVV.

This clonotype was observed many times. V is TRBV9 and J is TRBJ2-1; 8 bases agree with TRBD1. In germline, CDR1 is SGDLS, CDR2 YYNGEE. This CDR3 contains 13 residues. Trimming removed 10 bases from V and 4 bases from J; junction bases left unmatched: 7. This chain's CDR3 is CACGTGPYNEQFF. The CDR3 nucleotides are TGTGCCTGCGGGACAGGACCATACAATGAGCAGTTCTTC.

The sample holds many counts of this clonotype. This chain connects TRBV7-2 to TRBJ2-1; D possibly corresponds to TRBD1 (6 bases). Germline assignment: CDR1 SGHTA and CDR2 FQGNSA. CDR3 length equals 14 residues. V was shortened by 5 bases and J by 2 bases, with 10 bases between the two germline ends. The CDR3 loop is CASSQTGTYNEQFF. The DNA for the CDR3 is TGTGCCAGCAGCCAAACAGGGACCTACAATGAGCAGTTCTTC.

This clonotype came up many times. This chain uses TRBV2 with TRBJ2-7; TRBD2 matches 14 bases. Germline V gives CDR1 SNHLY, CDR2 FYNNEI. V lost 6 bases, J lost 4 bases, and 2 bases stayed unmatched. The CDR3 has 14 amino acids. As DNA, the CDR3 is TGTGCCAGCAGGCGGACTAGCGGGGGGTACGAGCAGTACTTC. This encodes CASRRTSGGYEQYF.

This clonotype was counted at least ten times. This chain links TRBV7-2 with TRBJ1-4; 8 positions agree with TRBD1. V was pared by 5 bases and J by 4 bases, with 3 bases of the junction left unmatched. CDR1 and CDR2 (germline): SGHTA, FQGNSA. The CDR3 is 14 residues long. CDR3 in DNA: TGTGCCAGCAGCCCAGACAGGGGTAATGAAAAACTGTTTTTT. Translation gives CASSPDRGNEKLFF. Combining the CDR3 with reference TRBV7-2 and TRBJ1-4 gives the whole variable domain GAGVSQSPSNKVTEKGKDVELRCDPISGHTALYWYRQSLGQGLEFLIYFQGNSAPDKSGLPSDRFSAERTGGSVSTLTIQRTQQEDSAVYLCASSPDRGNEKLFFGSGTQLSVL.

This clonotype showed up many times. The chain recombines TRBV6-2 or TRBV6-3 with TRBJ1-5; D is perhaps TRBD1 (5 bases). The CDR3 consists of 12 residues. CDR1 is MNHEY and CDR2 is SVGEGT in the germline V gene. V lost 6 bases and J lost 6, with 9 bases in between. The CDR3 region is CASRRGPQPQHF. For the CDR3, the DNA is TGTGCCAGCAGGAGGGGTCCTCAGCCCCAGCATTTT.

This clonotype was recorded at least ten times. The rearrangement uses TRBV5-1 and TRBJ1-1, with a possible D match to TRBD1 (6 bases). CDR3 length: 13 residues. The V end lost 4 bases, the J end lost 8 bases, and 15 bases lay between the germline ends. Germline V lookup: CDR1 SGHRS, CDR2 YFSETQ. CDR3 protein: CASSGTLSREAFF. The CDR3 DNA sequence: TGCGCCAGCAGCGGGACATTATCGAGGGAAGCTTTCTTT.

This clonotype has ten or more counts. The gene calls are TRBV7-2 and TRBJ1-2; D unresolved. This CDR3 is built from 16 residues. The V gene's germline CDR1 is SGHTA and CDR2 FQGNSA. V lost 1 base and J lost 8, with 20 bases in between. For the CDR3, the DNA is TGTGCCAGCAGCTTAGTGGTTGAAACAGAGTCTTGGGGCTACACCTTC. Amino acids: CASSLVVETESWGYTF.

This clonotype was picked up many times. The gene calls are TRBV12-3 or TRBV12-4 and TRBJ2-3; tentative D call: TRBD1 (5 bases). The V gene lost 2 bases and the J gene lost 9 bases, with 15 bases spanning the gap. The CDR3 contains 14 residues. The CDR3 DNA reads TGTGCCAGCAGTTTATCCTACGTACCAGGGACGCAGTATTTT. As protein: CASSLSYVPGTQYF.

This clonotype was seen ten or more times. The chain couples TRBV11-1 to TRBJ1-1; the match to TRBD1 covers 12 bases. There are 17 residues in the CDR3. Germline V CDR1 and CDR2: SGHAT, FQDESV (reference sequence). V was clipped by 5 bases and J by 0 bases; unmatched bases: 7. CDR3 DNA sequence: TGTGCCAGCAGCCCAAGGGACAGGGGGCGAATGAACACTGAAGCTTTCTTT. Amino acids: CASSPRDRGRMNTEAFF. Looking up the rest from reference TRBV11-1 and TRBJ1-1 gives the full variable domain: EAEVAQSPRYKITEKSQAVAFWCDPISGHATLYWYRQILGQGPELLVQFQDESVVDDSQLPKDRFSAERLKGVDSTLKIQPAELGDSAMYLCASSPRDRGRMNTEAFFGQGTRLTVV.

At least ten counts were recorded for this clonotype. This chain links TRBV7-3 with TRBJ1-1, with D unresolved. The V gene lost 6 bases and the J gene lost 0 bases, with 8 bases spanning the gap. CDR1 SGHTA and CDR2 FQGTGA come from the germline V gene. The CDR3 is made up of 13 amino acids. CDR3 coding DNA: TGTGCCAGCAGTCAGACCATGAACACTGAAGCTTTCTTT. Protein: CASSQTMNTEAFF.

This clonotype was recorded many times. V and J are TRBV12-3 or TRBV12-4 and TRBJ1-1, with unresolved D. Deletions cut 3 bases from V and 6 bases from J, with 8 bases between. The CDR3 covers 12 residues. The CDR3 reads CASSFGTPEAFF. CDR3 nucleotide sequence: TGTGCCAGCAGTTTTGGTACACCTGAAGCTTTCTTT.

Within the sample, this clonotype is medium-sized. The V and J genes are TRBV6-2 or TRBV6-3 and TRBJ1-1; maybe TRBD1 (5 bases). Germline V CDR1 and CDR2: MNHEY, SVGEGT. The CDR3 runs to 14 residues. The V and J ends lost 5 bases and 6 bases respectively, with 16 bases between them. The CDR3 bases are TGTGCCAGCAGTCCGCAGACAGAGAATTCTGAAGCTTTCTTT. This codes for CASSPQTENSEAFF.

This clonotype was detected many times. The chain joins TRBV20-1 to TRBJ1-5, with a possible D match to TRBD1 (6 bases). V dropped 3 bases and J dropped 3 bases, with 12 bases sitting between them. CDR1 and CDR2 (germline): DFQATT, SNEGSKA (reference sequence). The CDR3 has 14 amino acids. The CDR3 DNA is TGCAGTGCTAGTACAGGGATGCACAATCAGCCCCAGCATTTT. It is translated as CSASTGMHNQPQHF.

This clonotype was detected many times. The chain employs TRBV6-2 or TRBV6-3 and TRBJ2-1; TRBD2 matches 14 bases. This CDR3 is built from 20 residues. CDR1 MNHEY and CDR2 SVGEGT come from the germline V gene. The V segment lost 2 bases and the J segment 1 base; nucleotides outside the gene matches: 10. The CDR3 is CASSYPGLAGGGRSYNEQFF. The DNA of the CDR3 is TGTGCCAGCAGTTACCCTGGACTAGCGGGGGGAGGGCGATCCTACAATGAGCAGTTCTTC.

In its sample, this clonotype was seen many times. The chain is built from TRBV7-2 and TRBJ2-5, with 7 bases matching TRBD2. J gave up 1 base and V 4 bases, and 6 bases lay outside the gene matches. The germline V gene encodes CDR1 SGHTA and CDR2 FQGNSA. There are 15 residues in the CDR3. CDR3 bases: TGTGCCAGCAGCTCCCAGACTAGCACCCAAGAGACCCAGTACTTC. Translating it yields CASSSQTSTQETQYF.

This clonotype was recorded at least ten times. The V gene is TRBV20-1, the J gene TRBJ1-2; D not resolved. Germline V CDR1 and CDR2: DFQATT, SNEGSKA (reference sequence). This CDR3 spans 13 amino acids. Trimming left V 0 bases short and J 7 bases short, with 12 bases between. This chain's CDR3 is CSAREDTLGGYTF. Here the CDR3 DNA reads TGCAGTGCTAGAGAAGACACCTTGGGTGGCTACACCTTC.

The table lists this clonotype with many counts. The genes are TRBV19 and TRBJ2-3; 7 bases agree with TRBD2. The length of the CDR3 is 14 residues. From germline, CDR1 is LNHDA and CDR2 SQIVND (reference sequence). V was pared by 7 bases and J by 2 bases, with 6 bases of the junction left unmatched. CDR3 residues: CASKRGYYTDTQYF. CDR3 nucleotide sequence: TGTGCCAGTAAGCGGGGCTATTACACAGATACGCAGTATTTT.

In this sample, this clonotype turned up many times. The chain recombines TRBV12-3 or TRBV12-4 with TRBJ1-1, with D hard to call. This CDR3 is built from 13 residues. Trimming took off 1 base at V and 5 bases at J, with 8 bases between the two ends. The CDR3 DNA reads TGTGCCAGCAGTTTAGACGGGAGGACTGAAGCTTTCTTT. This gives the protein CASSLDGRTEAFF.

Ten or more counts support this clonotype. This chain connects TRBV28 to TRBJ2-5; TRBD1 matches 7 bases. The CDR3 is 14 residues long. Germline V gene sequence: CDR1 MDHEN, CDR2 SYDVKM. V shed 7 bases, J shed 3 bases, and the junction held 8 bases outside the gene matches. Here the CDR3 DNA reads TGTGCCAGCAACGGCCCACAGGGGAAAGAGACCCAGTACTTC. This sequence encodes CASNGPQGKETQYF.

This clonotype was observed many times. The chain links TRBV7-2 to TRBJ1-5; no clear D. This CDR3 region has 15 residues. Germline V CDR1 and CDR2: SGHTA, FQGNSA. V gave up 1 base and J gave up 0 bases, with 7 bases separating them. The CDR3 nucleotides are TGTGCCAGCAGCTTAGGACCGACTAGCAATCAGCCCCAGCATTTT. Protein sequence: CASSLGPTSNQPQHF. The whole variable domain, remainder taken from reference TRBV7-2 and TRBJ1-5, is GAGVSQSPSNKVTEKGKDVELRCDPISGHTALYWYRQSLGQGLEFLIYFQGNSAPDKSGLPSDRFSAERTGGSVSTLTIQRTQQEDSAVYLCASSLGPTSNQPQHFGDGTRLSIL.

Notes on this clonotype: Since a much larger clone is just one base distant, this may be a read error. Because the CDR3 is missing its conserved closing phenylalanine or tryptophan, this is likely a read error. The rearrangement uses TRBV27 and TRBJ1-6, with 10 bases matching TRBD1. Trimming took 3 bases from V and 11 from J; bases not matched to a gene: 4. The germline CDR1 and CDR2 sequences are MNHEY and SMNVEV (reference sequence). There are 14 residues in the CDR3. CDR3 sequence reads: CASSLGQGRTPLHL. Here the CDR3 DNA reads TGTGCCAGCAGTTTGGGACAGGGGAGGACACCCCTCCACCTT.

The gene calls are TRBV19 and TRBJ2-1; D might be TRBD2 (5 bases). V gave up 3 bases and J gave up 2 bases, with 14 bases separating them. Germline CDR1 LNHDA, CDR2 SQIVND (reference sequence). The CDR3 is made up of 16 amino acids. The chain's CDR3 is CASSILKEVAYNEQFF. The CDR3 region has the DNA TGTGCCAGTAGTATTCTGAAGGAGGTGGCCTACAATGAGCAGTTCTTC. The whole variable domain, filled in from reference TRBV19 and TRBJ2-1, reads DGGITQSPKYLFRKEGQNVTLSCEQNLNHDAMYWYRQDPGQGLRLIYYSQIVNDFQKGDIAEGYSVSREKKESFPLTVTSAQKNPTAFYLCASSILKEVAYNEQFFGPGTRLTVL.

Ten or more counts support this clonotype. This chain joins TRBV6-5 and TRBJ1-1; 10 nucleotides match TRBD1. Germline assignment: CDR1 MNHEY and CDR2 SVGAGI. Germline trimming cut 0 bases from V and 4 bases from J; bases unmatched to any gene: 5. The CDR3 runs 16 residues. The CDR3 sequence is CASSYSTGGWVTEAFF. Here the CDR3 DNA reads TGTGCCAGCAGTTACTCGACAGGGGGCTGGGTCACTGAAGCTTTCTTT.

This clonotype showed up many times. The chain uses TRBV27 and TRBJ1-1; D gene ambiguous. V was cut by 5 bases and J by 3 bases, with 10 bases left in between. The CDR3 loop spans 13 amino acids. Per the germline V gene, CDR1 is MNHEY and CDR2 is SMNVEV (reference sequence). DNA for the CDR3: TGTGCCAGCAGTCCCGATGCGGACACTGAAGCTTTCTTT. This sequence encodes CASSPDADTEAFF.

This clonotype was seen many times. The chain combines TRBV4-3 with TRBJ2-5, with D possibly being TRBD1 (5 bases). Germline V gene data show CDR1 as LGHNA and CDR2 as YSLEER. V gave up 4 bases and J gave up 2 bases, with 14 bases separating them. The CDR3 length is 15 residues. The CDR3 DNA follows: TGCGCCAGCAGCCCAGGACACTTGGATCAAGAGACCCAGTACTTC. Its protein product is CASSPGHLDQETQYF.

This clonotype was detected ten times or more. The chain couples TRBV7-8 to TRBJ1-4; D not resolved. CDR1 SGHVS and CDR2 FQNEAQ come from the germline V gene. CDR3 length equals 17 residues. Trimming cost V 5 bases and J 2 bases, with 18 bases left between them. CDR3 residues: CASSLYGGPATNEKLFF. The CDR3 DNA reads TGTGCCAGCAGCCTATACGGTGGGCCGGCGACTAATGAAAAACTGTTTTTT.

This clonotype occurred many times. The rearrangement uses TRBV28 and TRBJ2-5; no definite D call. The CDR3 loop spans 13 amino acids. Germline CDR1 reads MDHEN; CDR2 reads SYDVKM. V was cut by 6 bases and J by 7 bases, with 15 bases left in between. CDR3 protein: CASSLGRPWTQYF. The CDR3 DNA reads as TGTGCCAGCAGCCTAGGCCGCCCTTGGACCCAGTACTTC.

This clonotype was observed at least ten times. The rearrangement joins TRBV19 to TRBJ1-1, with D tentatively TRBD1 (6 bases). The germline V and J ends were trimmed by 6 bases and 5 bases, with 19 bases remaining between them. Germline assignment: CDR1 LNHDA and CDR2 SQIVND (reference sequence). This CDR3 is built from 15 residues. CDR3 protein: CASSPLHRDGTEAFF. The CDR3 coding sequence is TGTGCCAGTAGCCCCCTCCACAGGGACGGGACTGAAGCTTTCTTT.

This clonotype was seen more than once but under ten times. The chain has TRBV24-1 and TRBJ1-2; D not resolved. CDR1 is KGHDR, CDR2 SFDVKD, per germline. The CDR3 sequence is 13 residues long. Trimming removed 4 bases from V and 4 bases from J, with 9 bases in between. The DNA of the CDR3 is TGTGCCACCAGTGAGGCGACGAGCTATGGCTACACCTTC. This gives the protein CATSEATSYGYTF.

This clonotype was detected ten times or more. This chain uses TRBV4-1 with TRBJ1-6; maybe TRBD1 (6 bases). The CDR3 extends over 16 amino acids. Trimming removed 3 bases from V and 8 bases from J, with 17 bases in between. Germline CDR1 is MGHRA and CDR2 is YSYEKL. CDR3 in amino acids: CASSQYHRVWYSPLHF. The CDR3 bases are TGCGCCAGCAGCCAGTATCACAGGGTTTGGTATTCACCCCTCCACTTT.